This T cell receptor beta chain came from a study of cytomegalovirus exposure and HLA in healthy donors. Study summary: Earlier findings included about 120 million unique TCR beta sequences obtained from 150 million to 200 million T cells.

The study ran its PCR with 60 Vbeta and 13 Jbeta primers. TCRdb keeps only in-frame clones here, not all; method: immunoSEQ multiplex PCR. Of tens of thousands of clones in the sample, 70% to 75% are singletons; the top ten hold approximately 6%. Regarding this clone: What it binds is unknown. At one of its ends the junction is not consistent with the germline gene, which may arise from a read error.

Whole-study results and caveats: Later analysis identified 15,000 to 20,000 TCR beta sequences associated with HLA alleles, using a false discovery rate threshold of 0.05. Earlier analysis found most TCR beta V segments productive about 87% or about 30% of the time.

The TCR originated in a woman in her forties or fifties in good health and CMV-seropositive. The sequenced sample consisted of PBMCs.

Written as DNA, the CDR3 is TGTGCCAGCAGCCCGGACTGGGGGGTTCAATACGGGCAGTACTTC. It codes for CASSPDWGVQYGQYF. The rearrangement uses TRBV5-4 and TRBJ2-7; TRBD2 might be the D (6 bases). Germline V CDR1 and CDR2: SGHNT, YYREEE (reference sequence). The length of the CDR3 is 15 residues.